Listed below are T cell receptor beta chains from one sample, sequenced in a study of PD-1 blockade in classical Hodgkin lymphoma. This table comes from immunoSEQ multiplex PCR, and its TCRdb copy is limited to in-frame clones, with some not included. The data contain approximately 27,000 clones, more than 80% of them singletons. The sequenced sample consisted of CD4+ T cells from blood. The receptors derive from a human donor with classical Hodgkin lymphoma. Both conserved end residues are part of each CDR3.

CDR3: CASSLGLAGRLSKDETQYF
V: TRBV7-6

CDR3: CASSSPGTSYNEQFF
V: TRBV7-9

CDR3: CASTFSGAIGNTIYF
V: TRBV6-1

CDR3: CASSEANTEAFF
V: TRBV6-1

CDR3: CASSPQGLAVKGEQFF
V: TRBV4-3

CDR3: CAAKGQADEQYF
V: TRBV10-3

CDR3: CASSQGPGLNTGELFF
V: TRBV14

CDR3: CASSRPGTSGSTDTQYF
V: TRBV5-1

CDR3: CASSLAAGDEKLFF
V: TRBV7-2

CDR3: CASSPPTVKNTEAFF
V: TRBV18

CDR3: CASSPAPLNTGELFF
V: TRBV18

CDR3: CASSVAETQYF
V: TRBV9

CDR3: CASSLVGAQETQYF
V: TRBV5-4

CDR3: CASSQTGGAGAFF
V: TRBV6-5

CDR3: CASSLGFYGYTF
V: TRBV28

CDR3: CASSQSPGGASDTQYF
V: TRBV16

CDR3: CATSRDTGRAFF
V: TRBV15

CDR3: CASSLGLLAGSTDTQYF
V: TRBV28

CDR3: CASSGGWTGEETQYF
V: TRBV6-1

CDR3: CASSEPGQGPSGANVLTF
V: TRBV9

CDR3: CASSPLLESSTDTQYF
V: TRBV18

CDR3: CASSPLLAGATDTQYF
V: TRBV28

CDR3: CASSLTGELFF
V: TRBV7-9

CDR3: CASSFSDLINEQYF
V: TRBV7-9

CDR3: CTSSPDLNTGELFF
V: TRBV1

CDR3: CASSLESTSGLRTQYF
V: TRBV7-2

CDR3: CASSPSQRTDTQYF
V: TRBV2

CDR3: CASSSLADTQYF
V: TRBV27

CDR3: CASSPQGGSSYEQYF
V: TRBV7-9

CDR3: CASSPGLTSNQPQHF
V: TRBV5-1

CDR3: CASSPSSGTGGAGELFF
V: TRBV5-4

CDR3: CAAGLAASYEQYF
V: TRBV10-3

CDR3: CASSLKLASYYEQYF
V: TRBV27

CDR3: CASSPGQGVKLFF
V: TRBV19

CDR3: CASSSFTESYEQYF
V: TRBV5-1

CDR3: CASSPRFGGANVLTF
V: TRBV14

CDR3: CAIKEGLDSNTGELFF
V: TRBV10-3

CDR3: CASSEGSGANVLTF
V: TRBV6-4

CDR3: CASTTRNSGNTIYF
V: TRBV2

CDR3: CASSPDRATGETQYF
V: TRBV2

CDR3: CASSPVRGNANTGELFF
V: TRBV27

CDR3: CASSIRPSGRFGETQYF
V: TRBV19

CDR3: CASSPATSGSDTQYF
V: TRBV7-2

CDR3: CASSFGQQEYYEQYF
V: TRBV5-4

CDR3: CASSYLAETIDTQYF
V: TRBV6-6

CDR3: CASRQTSETQQFF
V: TRBV6-4

CDR3: CASSANRGNYGYTF
V: TRBV9

CDR3: CASSAQSSGRAGETQYF
V: TRBV9

CDR3: CASSPQAGGPGTGELFF
V: TRBV7-3

CDR3: CASSTGASTGELFF
V: TRBV28